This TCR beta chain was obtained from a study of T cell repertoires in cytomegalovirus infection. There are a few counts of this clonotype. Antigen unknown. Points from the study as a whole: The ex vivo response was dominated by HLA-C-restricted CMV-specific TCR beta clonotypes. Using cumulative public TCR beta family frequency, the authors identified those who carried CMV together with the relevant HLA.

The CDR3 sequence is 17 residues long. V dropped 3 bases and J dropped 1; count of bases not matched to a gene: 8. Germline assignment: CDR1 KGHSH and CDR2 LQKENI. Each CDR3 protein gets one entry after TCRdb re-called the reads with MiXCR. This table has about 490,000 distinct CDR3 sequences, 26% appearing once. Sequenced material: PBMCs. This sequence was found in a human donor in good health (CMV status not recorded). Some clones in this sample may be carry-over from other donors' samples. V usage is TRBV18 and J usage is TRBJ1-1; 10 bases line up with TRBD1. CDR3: CASSPPGTGVKNTEAFF. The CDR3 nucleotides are TGTGCCAGCTCACCTCCGGGGACAGGGGTAAAGAACACTGAAGCTTTCTTT.